One and the same sample provided the 9 T cell receptor beta chains below, sequenced in a study of shared clonotypes between healthy human individuals. Profiling relied on immunoSEQ multiplex PCR, and the TCRdb table lists in-frame clones only, not all of them. Found here are about 1 million clones, 75% to 80% of them singletons; the top ten hold about 0.52%. Sequencing was performed on memory CD4+ T cells from PBMCs. This sample's subset: CD45RA-negative fraction. These receptors were collected from a man aged 18 to 30 in good health. Some clones in this sample may be carry-over from other donors' samples.

The chain carries TRBV28 and TRBJ1-5; D possibly corresponds to TRBD1 (6 bases). The germline gives CDR1 MDHEN, CDR2 SYDVKM. The CDR3 runs 15 residues. The germline V and J ends were trimmed by 5 bases and 2 bases, with 13 bases remaining between them. CDR3 DNA sequence: TGTGCCAGCAGTGTCAGGGGTTTCCGCAATCAGCCCCAGCATTTT. Translated, it gives CASSVRGFRNQPQHF.

The rearrangement uses TRBV18 and TRBJ2-5; TRBD1 matches at 9 bases. The germline V gene has CDR1 KGHSH and CDR2 LQKENI. The CDR3 length is 15 residues. V was clipped by 5 bases and J by 4 bases; unmatched bases: 8. CDR3 protein: CASSSHRGLGETQYF. In nucleotides, the CDR3 is TGTGCCAGCTCATCTCACAGGGGGCTTGGAGAGACCCAGTACTTC.

The rearrangement uses TRBV5-6 and TRBJ2-7, with 10 bases aligning to TRBD2. This CDR3 spans 19 amino acids. The V and J ends lost 2 bases and 0 bases, in that order; junction bases with no gene match: 14. Germline loops: CDR1 SGHDT, CDR2 YYEEEE. CDR3 amino acids: CASSLGLASGRVSSYEQYF. The CDR3 nucleotides are TGTGCCAGCAGCTTAGGTCTAGCCAGCGGGAGGGTGAGCTCCTACGAGCAGTACTTC.

This clone was found once. This chain connects TRBV4-3 to TRBJ2-1; TRBD1 or TRBD2 may be the D gene (5 bases each). V dropped 0 bases and J dropped 8 bases, with 14 bases sitting between them. In germline, CDR1 is LGHNA, CDR2 YSLEER. The CDR3 has 15 amino acids. The CDR3 nucleotides read TGCGCCAGCAGCCAAGATGGGACGGCAGGAGATGAGCAGTTCTTC. This translates into CASSQDGTAGDEQFF.

The rearrangement joins TRBV10-3 to TRBJ2-1; 10 bases line up with TRBD2. CDR1 is ENHRY and CDR2 is SYGVKD in the germline V gene. There are 15 residues in the CDR3. V gave up 6 bases and J gave up 4 bases; unmatched junction bases: 6. The CDR3 loop reads CAISQGLAVYNEQFF. The CDR3 region has the DNA TGTGCCATCAGCCAAGGACTAGCGGTTTACAATGAGCAGTTCTTC.

The V call is TRBV28, the J call TRBJ2-1, with D tentatively TRBD2 (5 bases). Germline CDR1 and CDR2: MDHEN and SYDVKM. The ends were cut back, 5 bases at V and 6 bases at J, with 14 bases in the middle. The CDR3 has 14 residues. In DNA, the CDR3 is TGTGCCAGCAGTAGTACTAGAAAAGTCAATGAGCAGTTCTTC. Amino acid sequence: CASSSTRKVNEQFF.

The chain uses TRBV11-1 and TRBJ1-5; possible D gene TRBD1, 6 bases. The CDR3 has 14 amino acids. From germline, CDR1 is SGHAT and CDR2 FQDESV (reference sequence). The V end was cut by 5 bases, the J end by 1 base, with 9 bases between. The DNA for the CDR3 is TGTGCCAGCAGCCCCGGGACAAGCAATCAGCCCCAGCATTTT. Protein product: CASSPGTSNQPQHF.

The V gene is TRBV7-2, the J gene TRBJ1-5, with 7 bases lining up with TRBD1. The germline V gene has CDR1 SGHTA and CDR2 FQGNSA. Trimming cost V 2 bases and J 4 bases; bases outside gene matches: 2. The CDR3 totals 14 residues. The chain's CDR3 is CASSLLGQNQPQHF. The CDR3 nucleotides read TGTGCCAGCAGCTTATTGGGACAGAATCAGCCCCAGCATTTT. The full variable domain, its missing parts supplied by reference TRBV7-2 and TRBJ1-5, is GAGVSQSPSNKVTEKGKDVELRCDPISGHTALYWYRQSLGQGLEFLIYFQGNSAPDKSGLPSDRFSAERTGGSVSTLTIQRTQQEDSAVYLCASSLLGQNQPQHFGDGTRLSIL.

J is TRBJ2-3 and V is TRBV11-1, with 11 bases lining up with TRBD2. This CDR3 spans 15 amino acids. The J segment lost 7 bases and the V segment lost 3 bases, leaving 6 bases of the junction unmatched. Per germline, CDR1 SGHAT and CDR2 FQDESV (reference sequence). CDR3 loop: CASSLAGTSGYTQYF. The CDR3 DNA sequence: TGTGCCAGCAGCTTGGCCGGGACTAGCGGCTATACGCAGTATTTT.